A selection of T cell receptor beta chains follows, all from one sample in a study of T-cell memory formation after mild COVID-19. TCRdb passed the 5' RACE reads through MiXCR, listing each CDR3 protein once. The table shows about 200,000 distinct CDR3 sequences, with roughly 18% occurring only once. The material sequenced was PBMCs or a T cell subset sorted from them (not recorded which). These receptors were obtained from an adult woman who had mild COVID-19 (a few samples of this study predate the infection). Cell type and time point are not known. Both conserved end residues are trimmed from each CDR3. Fields, in order: clone size, J gene, V gene, CDR3 protein. Clone size, where shown, is once, few, many, or a class for clones that have expanded.

>few|TRBJ2-3|TRBV2
ASSDGQGRPGTQY
>few|TRBJ2-2|TRBV7-9
ASSLTPTGELF
>few|TRBJ2-2|TRBV9
ASSPRTYSNTGELF
>few|TRBJ2-7|TRBV20-1
SASRDSSNIRGYEQY
>NA|TRBJ1-2|TRBV7-2
ASRPVIGYGYT
>NA|TRBJ1-1|TRBV19
ASSIQGGTEAF
>NA|TRBJ1-2|TRBV2
ASAPSGVSGYT
>few|TRBJ2-3|TRBV5-1
ASTGGTDTQY
>many|TRBJ2-1|TRBV6-5
ASSRSSGPPYNEQF
>NA|TRBJ1-2|TRBV27
ASSLSWDRGSHYGYT
>few|TRBJ2-3|TRBV12-3/TRBV12-4
ASSLGEVTSTDTQY
>NA|TRBJ2-7|TRBV15
ATSRGTGVSYEQY
>few|TRBJ1-2|TRBV12-3/TRBV12-4
ASAPGAEGYT
>NA|TRBJ1-3|TRBV5-1
ASSSLGFSGNTIY
>few|TRBJ2-5|TRBV7-2
ASSLSGYRETQY
>NA|TRBJ2-2|TRBV21-1
ASSKVGAVGNTGELF
>NA|TRBJ1-1|TRBV12-3/TRBV12-4
ASSDRANTEAF
>few|TRBJ1-5|TRBV20-1
SAGEEPWEQPQH
>NA|TRBJ2-1|TRBV24-1
ATSDPELGSYNEQF
>NA|TRBJ2-5|TRBV7-9
ASSFERGGQETQY
>NA|TRBJ2-1|TRBV5-1
ASSDRDPGGLF
>few|TRBJ1-6|TRBV12-3/TRBV12-4
ASSNPPAPLH
>few|TRBJ2-4|TRBV5-6
ASSLRGVDKNIQY
>few|TRBJ2-1|TRBV20-1
SALSRLRNEQF
>NA|TRBJ1-1|TRBV20-1
SARDGSLNTEAF
>NA|TRBJ1-4|TRBV21-1
ASSKCRPNEKLF
>NA|TRBJ2-7|TRBV10-3
AIRKPGLAYDEQY
>NA|TRBJ2-2|TRBV10-3
AITGISGTGELF
>many|TRBJ2-5|TRBV7-3
ASSLGQGETQY
>NA|TRBJ2-1|TRBV7-6
ASSLAGGLADGGQF
>NA|TRBJ2-3|TRBV7-3
ASSLPPVDTQY
>NA|TRBJ1-1|TRBV19
ASSEAGSPNTEAF
>NA|TRBJ1-5|TRBV12-3/TRBV12-4
ASSFSGQPQH
>few|TRBJ2-7|TRBV4-1
ASSQAGKVNYEQY
>NA|TRBJ2-7|TRBV30
AWKAVPKPSEQY
>few|TRBJ2-7|TRBV4-3
ASSQDTGGTAQY
>NA|TRBJ2-5|TRBV2
ASTVSLGREETQY
>few|TRBJ2-1|TRBV7-3
ASSLTPGLASSYNEQF
>few|TRBJ2-5|TRBV7-9
ASSPLSASGSFETQY
>NA|TRBJ2-1|TRBV19
ASSILAGSLNNEQF
>NA|TRBJ2-7|TRBV7-7
ASSLGQNYEQY
>NA|TRBJ1-1|TRBV7-9
ASSLGAERKNTEAF
>few|TRBJ1-2|TRBV2
ASSVEDSSGYT
>few|TRBJ2-7|TRBV5-1
ASSSSGTGGEQY
>NA|TRBJ2-5|TRBV12-3/TRBV12-4
ASSLTSYPQETQY
>NA|TRBJ2-2|TRBV20-1
SARDTPKGARTGELF
>few|TRBJ2-5|TRBV7-2
ASSLEGRLAVRETQY
>NA|TRBJ1-1|TRBV5-1
ASRVTGVTEAF